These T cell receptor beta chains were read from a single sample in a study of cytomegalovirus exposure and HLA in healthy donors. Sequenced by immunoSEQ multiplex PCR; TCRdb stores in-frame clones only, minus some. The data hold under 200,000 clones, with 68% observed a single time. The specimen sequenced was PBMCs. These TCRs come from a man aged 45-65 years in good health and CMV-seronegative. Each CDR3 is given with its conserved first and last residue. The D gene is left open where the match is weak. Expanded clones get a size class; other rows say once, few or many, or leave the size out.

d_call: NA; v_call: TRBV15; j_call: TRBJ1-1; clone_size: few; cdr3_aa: CATSRDDMTAGTEAFF; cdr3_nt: TGTGCCACCAGCAGAGATGACATGACAGCAGGGACTGAAGCTTTCTTT
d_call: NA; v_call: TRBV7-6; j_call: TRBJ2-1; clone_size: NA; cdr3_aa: CASSLEAAGGYNEQFF; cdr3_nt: TGTGCCAGCAGCTTAGAGGCGGCAGGAGGATACAATGAGCAGTTCTTC
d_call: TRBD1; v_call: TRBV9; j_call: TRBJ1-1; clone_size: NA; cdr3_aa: CASSTSTGGRTEAFF; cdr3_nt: TGTGCCAGCAGCACCTCGACAGGGGGGCGGACTGAAGCTTTCTTT
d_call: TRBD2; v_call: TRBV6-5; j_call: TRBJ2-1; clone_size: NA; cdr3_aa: CASSRTSGGRGGQFF; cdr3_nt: TGTGCCAGCAGTAGGACTAGCGGGGGTCGAGGGGGGCAGTTCTTC
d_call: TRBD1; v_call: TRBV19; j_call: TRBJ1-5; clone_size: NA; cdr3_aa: CASSRTGTRGNQPQHF; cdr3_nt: TGTGCCAGTAGTCGGACAGGTACCAGGGGCAATCAGCCCCAGCATTTT
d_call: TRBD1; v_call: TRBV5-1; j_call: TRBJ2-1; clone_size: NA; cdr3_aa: CASMGVTGSSYNEQFF; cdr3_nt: TGCGCCAGCATGGGTGTGACAGGGAGCTCCTACAATGAGCAGTTCTTC
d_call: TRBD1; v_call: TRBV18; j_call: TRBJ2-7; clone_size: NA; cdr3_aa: CASSPPRQGDIEQYF; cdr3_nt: TGTGCCAGCTCACCTCCCAGACAGGGAGATATCGAGCAGTACTTC
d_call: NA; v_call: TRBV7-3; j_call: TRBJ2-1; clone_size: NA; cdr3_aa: CASSLGGGTQFF; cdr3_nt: TGTGCCAGCAGCCTCGGGGGAGGTACGCAGTTCTTC
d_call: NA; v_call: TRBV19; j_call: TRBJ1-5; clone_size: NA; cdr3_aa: CARTYQPQHF; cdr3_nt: TGTGCCAGGACTTATCAGCCCCAGCATTTT
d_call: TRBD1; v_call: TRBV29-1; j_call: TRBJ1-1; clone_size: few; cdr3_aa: CSVGTGNTEAFF; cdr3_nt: TGCAGCGTCGGGACAGGGAACACTGAAGCTTTCTTT
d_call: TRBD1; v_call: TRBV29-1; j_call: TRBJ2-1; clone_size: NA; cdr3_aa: CSVTGAVSYNEQFF; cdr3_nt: TGCAGCGTTACAGGGGCCGTCTCCTACAATGAGCAGTTCTTC
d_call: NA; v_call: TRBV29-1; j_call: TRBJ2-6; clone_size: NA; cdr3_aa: CSVERSGANVLTF; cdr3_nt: TGCAGCGTTGAACGCTCTGGGGCCAACGTCCTGACTTTC
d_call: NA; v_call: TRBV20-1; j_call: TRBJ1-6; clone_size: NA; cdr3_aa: CSATANSPLHF; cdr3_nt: TGCAGTGCGACAGCAAATTCACCCCTCCACTTT
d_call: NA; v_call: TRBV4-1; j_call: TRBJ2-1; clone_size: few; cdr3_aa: CASSQDWGGAHNEQFF; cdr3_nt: TGCGCCAGCAGCCAAGATTGGGGGGGGGCGCACAATGAGCAGTTCTTC
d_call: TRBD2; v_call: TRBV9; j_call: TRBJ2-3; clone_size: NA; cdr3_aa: CASSVGGTSGEYMQYF; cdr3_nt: TGTGCCAGCAGCGTCGGGGGGACTAGCGGGGAATATATGCAGTATTTT
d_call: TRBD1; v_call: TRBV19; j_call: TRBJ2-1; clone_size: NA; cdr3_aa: CASRRRDRVNEQFF; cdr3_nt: TGTGCCAGTAGGCGTAGAGACAGGGTCAATGAGCAGTTCTTC
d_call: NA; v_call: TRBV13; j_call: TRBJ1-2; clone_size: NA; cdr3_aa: CASSPQLEDYGYTF; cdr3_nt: TGTGCCAGCAGCCCCCAGCTGGAGGACTATGGCTACACCTTC
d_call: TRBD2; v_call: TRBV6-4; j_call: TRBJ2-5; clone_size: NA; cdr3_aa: CASSELAGAKETQYF; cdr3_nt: TGTGCCAGCAGTGAACTAGCGGGGGCTAAGGAGACCCAGTACTTC
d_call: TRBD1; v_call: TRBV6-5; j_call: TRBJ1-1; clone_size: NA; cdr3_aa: CASSYAGTVNTEAFF; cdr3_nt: TGTGCCAGCAGTTACGCCGGGACAGTAAACACTGAAGCTTTCTTT
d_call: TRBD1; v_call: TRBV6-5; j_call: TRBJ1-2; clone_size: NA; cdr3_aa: CASSYDRVNGYTF; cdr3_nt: TGTGCCAGCAGTTACGACAGGGTAAATGGCTACACCTTC
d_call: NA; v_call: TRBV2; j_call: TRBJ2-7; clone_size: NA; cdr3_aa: CASSVEGATEQYF; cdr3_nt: TGTGCCAGCAGTGTGGAGGGGGCTACCGAGCAGTACTTC
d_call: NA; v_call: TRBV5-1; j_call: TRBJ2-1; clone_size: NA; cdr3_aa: CASMISSSQPFF; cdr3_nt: TGCGCCAGCATGATTAGCTCGTCCCAACCTTTCTTC
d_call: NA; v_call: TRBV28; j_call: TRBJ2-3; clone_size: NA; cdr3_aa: CASSSNPDTQYF; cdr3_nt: TGTGCCAGCAGCAGTAACCCCGATACGCAGTATTTT
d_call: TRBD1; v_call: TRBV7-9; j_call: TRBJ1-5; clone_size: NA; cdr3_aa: CASSSGTGGNQPQHF; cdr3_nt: TGTGCCAGCAGCTCCGGGACAGGGGGGAATCAGCCCCAGCATTTT
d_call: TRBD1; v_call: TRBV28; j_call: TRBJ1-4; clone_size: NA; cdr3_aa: CASSPRGGSNEKLFF; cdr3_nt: TGTGCCAGCAGTCCCCGAGGGGGCAGTAATGAAAAACTGTTTTTT
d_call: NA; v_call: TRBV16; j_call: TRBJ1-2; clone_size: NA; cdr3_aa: CASSQLSYGYTF; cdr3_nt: TGTGCCAGCAGCCAATTGAGCTATGGCTACACCTTC
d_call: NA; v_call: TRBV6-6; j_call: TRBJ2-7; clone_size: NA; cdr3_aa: CASSYSQGDSYEQYF; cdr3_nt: TGTGCCAGCAGTTACTCCCAGGGTGATTCGTACGAGCAGTACTTC
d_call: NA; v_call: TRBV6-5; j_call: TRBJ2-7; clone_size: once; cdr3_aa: CASSYGGAGAYEQYF; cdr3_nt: TGTGCCAGCAGTTACGGGGGGGCAGGGGCCTACGAGCAGTACTTC
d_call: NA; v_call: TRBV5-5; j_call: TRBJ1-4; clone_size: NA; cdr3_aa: CASSAENSGGEKLFF; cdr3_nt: TGTGCCAGCAGCGCCGAGAACTCCGGGGGGGAAAAACTGTTTTTT
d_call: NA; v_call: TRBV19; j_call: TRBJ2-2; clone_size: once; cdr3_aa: CAVARWSTGELFF; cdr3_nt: TGTGCCGTCGCGAGGTGGAGCACCGGGGAGCTGTTTTTT
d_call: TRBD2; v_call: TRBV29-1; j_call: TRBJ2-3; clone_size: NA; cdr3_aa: CSVEPRSVTSGGAATDTQYF; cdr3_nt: TGCAGCGTTGAGCCGCGCTCTGTGACTAGCGGGGGGGCCGCCACAGATACGCAGTATTTT
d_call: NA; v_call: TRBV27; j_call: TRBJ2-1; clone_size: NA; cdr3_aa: CASRSYNEQFF; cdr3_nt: TGTGCCAGCAGGAGTTACAATGAGCAGTTCTTC
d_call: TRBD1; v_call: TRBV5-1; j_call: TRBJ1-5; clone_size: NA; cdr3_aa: CASRAGTGTHQPQHF; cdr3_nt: TGCGCCAGCAGGGCCGGGACAGGGACACACCAGCCCCAGCATTTT
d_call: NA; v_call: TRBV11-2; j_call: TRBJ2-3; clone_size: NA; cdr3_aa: CASSLALAGRGTDTQYF; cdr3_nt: TGTGCCAGCAGCTTAGCCCTGGCAGGTCGAGGCACAGATACGCAGTATTTT
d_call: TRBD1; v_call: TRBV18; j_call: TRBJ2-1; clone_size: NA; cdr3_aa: CASSPGQGNEQFF; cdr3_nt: TGTGCCAGCTCACCAGGACAGGGCAATGAGCAGTTCTTC
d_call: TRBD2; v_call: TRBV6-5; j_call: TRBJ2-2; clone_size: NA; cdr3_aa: CASSAGTSGSGELFF; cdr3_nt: TGTGCCAGCAGTGCCGGGACTAGCGGATCCGGGGAGCTGTTTTTT
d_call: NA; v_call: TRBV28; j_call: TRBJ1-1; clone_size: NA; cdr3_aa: CASSLPGQNTEAFF; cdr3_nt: TGTGCCAGCAGTTTACCTGGACAGAACACTGAAGCTTTCTTT
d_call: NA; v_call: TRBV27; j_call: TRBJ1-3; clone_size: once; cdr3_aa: CASSSLGLSGNTIYF; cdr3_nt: TGTGCCAGCAGTTCTCTAGGTCTCTCTGGAAACACCATATATTTT
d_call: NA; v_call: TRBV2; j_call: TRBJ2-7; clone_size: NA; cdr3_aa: CASSEAWGLYEQYF; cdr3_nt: TGTGCCAGCAGTGAAGCCTGGGGACTTTACGAGCAGTACTTC
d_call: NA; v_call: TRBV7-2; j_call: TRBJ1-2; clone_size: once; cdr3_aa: CASSFGVYGYTF; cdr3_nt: TGTGCCAGCAGCTTCGGGGTCTATGGCTACACCTTC
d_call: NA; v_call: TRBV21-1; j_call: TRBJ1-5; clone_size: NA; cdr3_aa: CASTEGDRGNQPQHF; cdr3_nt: TGTGCCAGCACCGAGGGGGATCGTGGCAATCAGCCCCAGCATTTT
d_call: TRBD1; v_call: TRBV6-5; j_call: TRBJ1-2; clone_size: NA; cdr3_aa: CASTPGQSYGYTF; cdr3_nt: TGTGCCAGCACCCCGGGACAGAGCTATGGCTACACCTTC
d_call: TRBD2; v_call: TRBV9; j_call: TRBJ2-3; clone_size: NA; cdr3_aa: CASSAGLAGSTDTQYF; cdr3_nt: TGTGCCAGCAGCGCGGGACTAGCGGGGAGCACAGATACGCAGTATTTT
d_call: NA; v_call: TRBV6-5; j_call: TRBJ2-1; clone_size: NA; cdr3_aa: CASSYAGTYNEQFF; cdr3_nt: TGTGCCAGCAGTTACGCAGGAACCTACAATGAGCAGTTCTTC
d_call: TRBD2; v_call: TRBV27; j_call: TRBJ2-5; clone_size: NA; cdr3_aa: CASSFGGTRGETQYF; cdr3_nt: TGTGCCAGCAGTTTCGGGGGGACTAGAGGAGAGACCCAGTACTTC
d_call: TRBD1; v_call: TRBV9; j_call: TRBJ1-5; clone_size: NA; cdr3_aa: CASSPGQGRGSNQPQHF; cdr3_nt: TGTGCCAGCAGCCCAGGACAGGGGCGTGGGAGCAATCAGCCCCAGCATTTT
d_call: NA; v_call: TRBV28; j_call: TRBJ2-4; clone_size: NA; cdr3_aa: CASSFLEVQGNLAKNIQYF; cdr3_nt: TGTGCCAGCAGCTTTTTGGAAGTGCAGGGGAATCTAGCCAAAAACATTCAGTACTTC
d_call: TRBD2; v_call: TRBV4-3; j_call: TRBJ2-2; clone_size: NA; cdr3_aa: CASSQVGRGSNTGELFF; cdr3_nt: TGCGCCAGCAGCCAAGTAGGGCGGGGGAGTAACACCGGGGAGCTGTTTTTT
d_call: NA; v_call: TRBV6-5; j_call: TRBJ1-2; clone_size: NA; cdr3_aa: CASRPGRGPGYGYTF; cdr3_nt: TGTGCCAGCAGGCCGGGCAGGGGACCTGGCTATGGCTACACCTTC
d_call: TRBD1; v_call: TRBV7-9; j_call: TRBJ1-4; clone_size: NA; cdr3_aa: CASSERTGSSEKLFF; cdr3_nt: TGTGCCAGCAGCGAAAGGACAGGGTCTTCGGAAAAACTGTTTTTT
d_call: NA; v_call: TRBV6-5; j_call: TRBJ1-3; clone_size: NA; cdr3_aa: CASSLRGIRNTIYF; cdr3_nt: TGTGCCAGCAGTCTCCGGGGAATTAGAAACACCATATATTTT